The T cell receptor beta chain described here comes from a study of cytomegalovirus exposure and HLA in healthy donors. Findings of the study overall: Reports indicated that the classifier achieved high specificity and sensitivity in diagnosing cytomegalovirus status.

This clone occurred a few times. Antigen specificity is unknown. V was shortened by 7 bases and J by 5 bases, with 12 bases between the two germline ends. Germline V lookup: CDR1 MNHEY, CDR2 SMNVEV (reference sequence). This CDR3 is built from 12 residues. Libraries were prepared by immunoSEQ multiplex PCR; TCRdb keeps only in-frame clonotypes and omits some of them. The sample records hundreds of thousands of clones, roughly 90% being singletons. It was the approximately 110-subject validation cohort, separate from the roughly 700-subject first cohort, to which the donors belonged. The rearrangement joins TRBV27 to TRBJ2-7; D remains ambiguous. The specimen was PBMCs. This TCR derives from a woman under 30 in good health and CMV-seronegative. The CDR3 nucleotides are TGTGCCAGCACCTCAGGAACTGACGAGCAGTACTTC. It specifies CASTSGTDEQYF.